The clone carrying this T cell receptor (beta chain) was seen only once. No antigen is known for it. The record originates from a study of OX40 agonist ivuxolimab in advanced cancers. Findings and caveats of the study: Circulating CD4+ and CD8+ T cells showed clonal expansion by week 6 at 0.1 to 3.0 mg/kg. Compared with CD4+, CD8+ T cells on average had more expanded clones.

The assay was immunoSEQ multiplex PCR, and TCRdb's table has in-frame clones only and misses some. The sample consists of 20,000 to 30,000 clones, approximately 91% of them appearing once. V was pared by 4 bases and J by 8 bases, with 16 bases between. The CDR3 runs to 14 residues. Germline V gives CDR1 SGHRS, CDR2 YFSETQ. This sequence joins TRBV5-1 and TRBJ2-1, with D perhaps matching TRBD2 (5 bases). This TCR came from an adult with an advanced solid tumor such as melanoma, head and neck, liver or kidney cancer. The sequences come from CD4+ or CD8+ T cells sorted from blood, collected in a trial of the OX40 agonist ivuxolimab. CDR3 in amino acids: CASSITPSNDEQFF. The CDR3 nucleotides read TGCGCCAGCAGCATTACCCCTAGCAACGATGAGCAGTTCTTC.